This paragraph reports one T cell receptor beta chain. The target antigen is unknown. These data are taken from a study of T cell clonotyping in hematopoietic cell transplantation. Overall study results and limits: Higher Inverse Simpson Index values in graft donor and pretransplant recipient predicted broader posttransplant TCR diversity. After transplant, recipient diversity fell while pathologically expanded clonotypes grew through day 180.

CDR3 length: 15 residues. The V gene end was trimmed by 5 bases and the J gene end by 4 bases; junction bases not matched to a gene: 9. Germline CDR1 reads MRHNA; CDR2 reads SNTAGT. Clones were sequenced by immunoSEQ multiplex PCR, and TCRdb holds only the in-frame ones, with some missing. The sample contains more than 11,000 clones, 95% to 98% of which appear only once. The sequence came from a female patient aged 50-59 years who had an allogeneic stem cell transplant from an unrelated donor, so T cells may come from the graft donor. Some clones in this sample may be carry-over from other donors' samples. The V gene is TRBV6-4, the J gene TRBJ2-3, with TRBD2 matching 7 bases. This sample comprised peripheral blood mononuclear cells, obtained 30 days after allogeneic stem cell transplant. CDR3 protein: CASSLNAGESDTQYF. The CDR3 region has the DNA TGTGCCAGCAGTTTAAACGCGGGAGAATCAGATACGCAGTATTTT.